This T cell receptor beta chain comes out of a study of cytomegalovirus exposure and HLA in healthy donors. The study's findings and limits: Accurate prediction of most subjects' HLA-A and HLA-B alleles from TCR beta sequences was reported.

The CDR3 is 14 amino acids. Germline CDR1 and CDR2: LNHDA and SQIVND (reference sequence). Trimming shortened V by 6 bases and J by 1 base, and 12 bases separated the two germline ends. In the PCR, 60 Vbeta and 13 Jbeta primers were used. Original handling: Among the unique TCR beta chains that a later analysis counted, about 85 million in all, 10 million to 14 million were shared. Libraries were prepared by immunoSEQ multiplex PCR; TCRdb keeps only in-frame clonotypes and omits some of them. D and trimming come from the DNA, and the V and J calls and clone size come from that table. This table holds fewer than 95,000 clones, about two thirds found once. About this clone itself: What it recognizes is unknown.

V is TRBV19 and J is TRBJ1-1; tentative D call: TRBD1 (6 bases). The receptor was isolated from a woman aged 50 to 60 in good health and CMV-seropositive. Sample: PBMCs. In DNA form, the CDR3 reads TGTGCCAGTAGACTACAGGGACAGAACACTGAAGCTTTCTTT. Protein product: CASRLQGQNTEAFF.